The 30 T cell receptor beta chains listed next were all sequenced from one sample in a study of T-cell memory formation after mild COVID-19. TCRdb ran MiXCR on the 5' RACE reads and lists one entry per CDR3 protein. The data hold fewer than 500,000 distinct CDR3 sequences, with 25% observed a single time. Specimen: PBMCs or a T cell subset sorted from them (not recorded which). All receptors derive from an adult woman who had mild COVID-19 (a few samples of this study predate the infection). Cell type and time point are not known.

This chain connects TRBV7-9 to TRBJ2-7; 12 bases map to TRBD1. Germline V gene lookup returns CDR1 SEHNR and CDR2 FQNEAQ (reference sequence). The CDR3 covers 17 residues. V was pared by 4 bases and J by 4 bases, with 11 bases of the junction left unmatched. The CDR3 coding sequence is TGTGCCAGCAGCTCGGGACAGGGGGCCGGATTGATTTACGAGCAGTACTTC. Residues: CASSSGQGAGLIYEQYF.

This chain uses TRBV5-1 with TRBJ2-3; D is unresolved. CDR1 is SGHRS and CDR2 is YFSETQ in the germline V gene. The CDR3 loop spans 14 amino acids. Trimming left V 1 base short and J 4 bases short, with 10 bases between. The CDR3 loop reads CASSLFAAADTQYF. DNA of the CDR3: TGCGCCAGCAGCTTGTTCGCGGCAGCAGATACGCAGTATTTT. Based on the CDR3 plus reference TRBV5-1 and TRBJ2-3, the full variable domain is KAGVTQTPRYLIKTRGQQVTLSCSPISGHRSVSWYQQTPGQGLQFLFEYFSETQRNKGNFPGRFSGRQFSNSRSEMNVSTLELGDSALYLCASSLFAAADTQYFGPGTRLTVL.

The CDR3 coding sequence is TGTGCCACCAGTGATTTGCGGACTAGCGGGAGGGCCAGTGAGCAGTTCTTC. It codes for CATSDLRTSGRASEQFF. The chain is built from TRBV24-1 and TRBJ2-1; TRBD2 aligns across 15 bases. After removal of 0 bases from V and 9 bases from J, the junction contained 5 bases not matched to a gene. Germline lookup yields CDR1 KGHDR and CDR2 SFDVKD. The CDR3 extends over 17 amino acids.

The V call is TRBV24-1, the J call TRBJ1-2; TRBD1 aligns across 7 bases. With 4 bases clipped from V and 3 bases from J, the junction kept 13 bases outside the gene matches. This CDR3 is 17 amino acids long. Germline-derived CDR1 and CDR2 are KGHDR and SFDVKD. As DNA, the CDR3 is TGTGCCACCAGTGACGGAAACGCCCGGGACAGATACTATGGCTACACCTTC. This sequence encodes CATSDGNARDRYYGYTF.

This clonotype was seen more than once but under ten times. The chain couples TRBV20-1 to TRBJ2-1; no definite D call. V lost 5 bases and J 3 bases, leaving 17 bases between the germline ends. Per the germline V gene, CDR1 is DFQATT and CDR2 is SNEGSKA (reference sequence). The CDR3 is made up of 15 amino acids. CDR3: CSALGSPAYYNEQFF. The DNA for the CDR3 is TGCAGTGCTCTCGGGTCCCCTGCTTACTACAATGAGCAGTTCTTC.

CDR3 amino acids: CASSYVRFTGELFF. DNA of the CDR3: TGTGCCAGCAGTTACGTTCGGTTCACCGGGGAGCTGTTTTTT. The chain carries TRBV6-7 and TRBJ2-2, with no clear D. TRBV6-7 has ORF status, its function being uncertain. V was pared by 2 bases and J by 4 bases, with 8 bases between. This CDR3 has 14 amino acids.

The gene calls are TRBV11-1 and TRBJ2-7; perhaps D is TRBD1 or TRBD2 (6 bases each). The V end lost 5 bases, the J end lost 2 bases, and 19 bases lay between the germline ends. This CDR3 is built from 16 residues. Looked up from germline, CDR1 is SGHAT and CDR2 is FQDESV (reference sequence). The CDR3 is CASSPRRRGGTYEQYF. CDR3 coding DNA: TGTGCCAGCAGCCCCAGGCGTAGAGGGGGGACCTACGAGCAGTACTTC.

A few counts support this clonotype. The V gene is TRBV6-5, the J gene TRBJ2-3, with D unresolved. The length of the CDR3 is 14 residues. Germline CDR1 and CDR2: MNHEY and SVGAGI. Trimming took 0 bases from V and 0 from J, leaving 4 bases between them. The CDR3 sequence: CASSYSKSTDTQYF. CDR3 in DNA: TGTGCCAGCAGTTACTCGAAGAGCACAGATACGCAGTATTTT.

Only a few counts were recorded for this clonotype. The chain links TRBV12-3 or TRBV12-4 to TRBJ2-1; D could derive from TRBD1 or TRBD2 (5 bases each). Between the trimmed V and J ends, which lost 6 bases and 8 bases, there was a span of 14 bases. The CDR3 is made up of 13 amino acids. CDR3 in amino acids: CASSPGPRYEQFF. The CDR3 DNA reads TGTGCCAGCAGCCCGGGACCTCGCTATGAGCAGTTCTTC.

This clonotype has just a few counts. The chain recombines TRBV20-1 with TRBJ2-2; no reliable D call. V was trimmed by 0 bases and J by 5 bases, leaving 4 bases between them. From germline, CDR1 is DFQATT and CDR2 SNEGSKA (reference sequence). CDR3 length: 12 amino acids. CDR3 in amino acids: CSARDSTGELFF. The CDR3 DNA is TGCAGTGCTAGAGATTCGACCGGGGAGCTGTTTTTT.

The rearrangement links TRBV6-5 to TRBJ2-7, with 10 bases lining up with TRBD2. Losses at the gene ends were 6 bases for V and 4 bases for J; bases not matched to a gene: 9. This CDR3 has 15 residues. Germline values: CDR1 MNHEY, CDR2 SVGAGI. Here the CDR3 reads CASRDTLAGVYEQYF. For the CDR3, the DNA is TGTGCCAGCAGAGACACTCTAGCGGGGGTTTACGAGCAGTACTTC.

This clonotype has a handful of counts. The chain links TRBV10-3 to TRBJ2-2, with a possible D match to TRBD2 (6 bases). Germline lookup yields CDR1 ENHRY and CDR2 SYGVKD. CDR3 length equals 14 residues. With 0 bases removed from V and 6 bases from J, the gap between germline ends came to 8 bases. The CDR3 DNA sequence: TGTGCCATCAGTGAGTCGGAGGGACCCGGGGAGCTGTTTTTT. Protein product: CAISESEGPGELFF.

The genes are TRBV20-1 and TRBJ2-4, with D possibly matching TRBD2 (6 bases). V was shortened by 6 bases and J by 0 bases, with 18 bases between the two germline ends. The CDR3 consists of 16 residues. The V gene's germline CDR1 is DFQATT and CDR2 SNEGSKA (reference sequence). The CDR3 is CSARGQGGIAKNIQYF. CDR3 nucleotides: TGCAGTGCCCGTGGCCAGGGAGGAATAGCCAAAAACATTCAGTACTTC.

This chain links TRBV20-1 with TRBJ2-3, with D unclear. The CDR3 covers 10 residues. Germline V lookup: CDR1 DFQATT, CDR2 SNEGSKA (reference sequence). Trimming took off 1 base at V and 7 bases at J, with 3 bases between the two ends. CDR3 coding DNA: TGCAGTGCTAGAGGAAATACGCAGTATTTT. Translation: CSARGNTQYF.

The J gene is TRBJ1-1, the V gene TRBV10-3; D remains unclear. Trimming took 6 bases from V and 5 from J, leaving 13 bases between them. This CDR3 contains 13 residues. The germline V gene has CDR1 ENHRY and CDR2 SYGVKD. CDR3 nucleotide sequence: TGTGCCATCAGGGAGGGTGCAACGACTGAAGCTTTCTTT. Residues: CAIREGATTEAFF.

Only a few counts were recorded for this clonotype. The genes are TRBV30 and TRBJ1-2, with D possibly TRBD1 on 6 matching bases. V was pared by 2 bases and J by 4 bases, with 14 bases between. The CDR3 runs to 14 residues. In germline, CDR1 is GTSNPN, CDR2 SVGIG (reference sequence). Here the CDR3 reads CAWSTGSRSYGYTF. CDR3 coding DNA: TGTGCCTGGAGTACAGGGTCCCGAAGCTATGGCTACACCTTC.

This clonotype was seen a few times. The chain uses TRBV5-5 and TRBJ1-2, with 8 positions matching TRBD1. With V trimmed by 0 bases and J by 7 bases, 5 bases remained unmatched. The germline CDR1 and CDR2 sequences are SGHKS and YYEKEE (reference sequence). CDR3 length: 14 residues. The CDR3 region is CASSLDTGGSGYTF. CDR3 coding DNA: TGTGCCAGCAGCTTGGATACAGGGGGATCTGGCTACACCTTC. Based on the CDR3 plus reference TRBV5-5 and TRBJ1-2, the full variable domain is DAGVTQSPTHLIKTRGQQVTLRCSPISGHKSVSWYQQVLGQGPQFIFQYYEKEERGRGNFPDRFSARQFPNYSSELNVNALLLGDSALYLCASSLDTGGSGYTFGSGTRLTVV.

The genes are TRBV7-9 and TRBJ2-3; no reliable D call. CDR1 is SEHNR and CDR2 is FQNEAQ in the germline V gene (reference sequence). V was cut by 5 bases and J by 3 bases, with 21 bases left in between. The CDR3 sequence is 17 residues long. The CDR3 sequence is CASSHTGLSQITDTQYF. CDR3 coding DNA: TGTGCCAGCAGCCACACCGGGCTTTCCCAGATAACAGATACGCAGTATTTT.

The V call is TRBV2, the J call TRBJ1-5, with a weak D call TRBD1 (6 bases). The CDR3 is made up of 17 amino acids. Germline CDR1 SNHLY, CDR2 FYNNEI. V lost 5 bases and J lost 2, with 19 bases in between. In nucleotides, the CDR3 is TGTGCCAGCAGTAGTCCCCGGGGGGGCCTGGGCAATCAGCCCCAGCATTTT. Translation gives CASSSPRGGLGNQPQHF.

The sample holds many counts of this clonotype. V and J are TRBV29-1 and TRBJ2-5; the D is unclear. The CDR3 spans 12 residues. Germline V gene sequence: CDR1 SQVTM, CDR2 ANQGSEA. Trimming stripped 0 bases from V and 5 bases from J, with 7 bases between. This CDR3 reads CSVEDNTETQYF. The DNA of the CDR3 is TGCAGCGTTGAAGATAATACGGAGACCCAGTACTTC. The full variable domain, in which reference TRBV29-1 and TRBJ2-5 provide the parts outside the CDR3, is SAVISQKPSRDICQRGTSLTIQCQVDSQVTMMFWYRQQPGQSLTLIATANQGSEATYESGFVIDKFPISRPNLTFSTLTVSNMSPEDSSIYLCSVEDNTETQYFGPGTRLLVL.

This clonotype was seen a few times. This rearrangement joins TRBV29-1 to TRBJ2-7, with 8 bases identical to TRBD2. CDR3 length: 14 residues. Germline trimming cut 4 bases from V and 3 bases from J; bases unmatched to any gene: 8. Germline loops: CDR1 SQVTM, CDR2 ANQGSEA. CDR3 sequence reads: CSVVRQLAGYEQYF. CDR3 DNA sequence: TGCAGCGTTGTTCGCCAGCTAGCGGGCTACGAGCAGTACTTC.

The J gene is TRBJ1-1, the V gene TRBV6-5; 9 bases line up with TRBD1. From germline, CDR1 is MNHEY and CDR2 SVGAGI. V dropped 5 bases and J dropped 5; count of bases not matched to a gene: 6. This CDR3 is 14 amino acids long. The CDR3 sequence: CASSPTGGRTEAFF. The CDR3 DNA is TGTGCCAGCAGTCCTACAGGGGGCCGGACTGAAGCTTTCTTT.

The genes are TRBV20-1 and TRBJ2-1; 10 nucleotides agree with TRBD1. V lost 6 bases, J lost 3 bases, and 8 bases stayed unmatched. The V gene's germline CDR1 is DFQATT and CDR2 SNEGSKA (reference sequence). The CDR3 consists of 15 residues. The CDR3: CSAQPGQGGYNEQFF. CDR3 coding DNA: TGCAGTGCCCAGCCCGGACAGGGGGGCTACAATGAGCAGTTCTTC.

This chain joins TRBV12-3 or TRBV12-4 and TRBJ2-3, with 8 bases matching TRBD2. The CDR3 runs to 14 residues. The V and J ends lost 5 bases and 7 bases, in that order; junction bases with no gene match: 8. The CDR3 protein is CASSPRTSFNTQYF. The DNA of the CDR3 is TGTGCCAGCAGTCCTAGGACTAGCTTCAATACGCAGTATTTT.

V gene TRBV7-3 combines with J gene TRBJ2-5, with 9 bases identical to TRBD1. Germline lookup yields CDR1 SGHTA and CDR2 FQGTGA. The ends lost 2 bases at V and 5 bases at J; junction bases unmatched: 9. CDR3 length: 16 residues. DNA of the CDR3: TGTGCCAGCAGCTTAGGCGGGACAGGGTTCGGTGAGACCCAGTACTTC. Its protein product is CASSLGGTGFGETQYF.

The V and J genes are TRBV7-9 and TRBJ2-7; D may be TRBD1 (5 bases). The germline V gene encodes CDR1 SEHNR and CDR2 FQNEAQ (reference sequence). This CDR3 comprises 14 residues. V was cut by 1 base and J by 2 bases, with 9 bases left in between. Here the CDR3 DNA reads TGTGCCAGCAGCTTAGTCAGGGAACCCTACGAGCAGTACTTC. Translation: CASSLVREPYEQYF.

This clonotype was detected only a few times. The chain links TRBV7-3 to TRBJ1-1; D possibly corresponds to TRBD1 (6 bases). V lost 3 bases and J 4 bases, leaving 12 bases between the germline ends. Germline CDR1 reads SGHTA; CDR2 reads FQGTGA. This CDR3 comprises 14 residues. The DNA for the CDR3 is TGTGCCAGCAGCTTCGGGGGGCAGGGCACTGAAGCTTTCTTT. Its protein product is CASSFGGQGTEAFF. Full variable domain (rest looked up from reference TRBV7-3 and TRBJ1-1): GAGVSQTPSNKVTEKGKYVELRCDPISGHTALYWYRQSLGQGPEFLIYFQGTGAADDSGLPNDRFFAVRPEGSVSTLKIQRTERGDSAVYLCASSFGGQGTEAFFGQGTRLTVV.

This clonotype was counted a few times. V is TRBV28 and J is TRBJ1-1, with 7 bases identical to TRBD1. After removal of 2 bases from V and 3 bases from J, the junction contained 3 bases not matched to a gene. Germline-derived CDR1 and CDR2 are MDHEN and SYDVKM. This CDR3 has 14 residues. The CDR3 sequence: CASSLNRGYTEAFF. CDR3 in DNA: TGTGCCAGCAGTTTAAACAGGGGTTACACTGAAGCTTTCTTT.

In this sample, this clonotype turned up a few times. This sequence joins TRBV12-3 or TRBV12-4 and TRBJ2-2, with D uncertain. The V and J ends lost 3 bases and 1 base respectively, with 9 bases between them. The CDR3 sequence is 15 residues long. The CDR3 loop is CASSFDRLNTGELFF. CDR3 DNA sequence: TGTGCCAGCAGTTTTGACCGACTGAACACCGGGGAGCTGTTTTTT.

This chain uses TRBV24-1 with TRBJ2-1; TRBD2 matches 9 bases. This CDR3 is 16 amino acids long. V gave up 2 bases and J gave up 1 base; unmatched junction bases: 2. Per the germline V gene, CDR1 is KGHDR and CDR2 is SFDVKD. In DNA form, the CDR3 reads TGTGCCACCAGTGATTCGACTAGCGGATCCTACAATGAGCAGTTCTTC. Protein sequence: CATSDSTSGSYNEQFF.